This TCR beta chain was recovered during a study of blood T cells in healthy people across ages (dated by TCRdb to 2014 to 2015). Regarding the study in general: Template switching captured roughly one uniquely barcoded TCR beta cDNA molecule per two T cells in model experiments. Using the same blood draw, the study looked at two additional independent replicas of 1 million unique cDNA reads for two donors, one aged 18 to 30 and the other aged 80 or older. Age-related changes in TCR beta repertoire diversity were measured in the study by deep sequencing normalized with unique cDNA molecular identifiers. The donors were split into four age groups: young (average 16 years), middle-aged (nearly 40), aged (more than 60) and long-lived (approximately 89). General study outcomes and caveats: Observed TCR beta diversity per million T cells fell roughly linearly with age, and a significant reduction was already apparent by age about 36. Because profiling used bulk unsorted PBMCs, naive and antigen-experienced compartments could not be compared conclusively. Donor CMV infection status was unknown, potentially confounding age-related changes in expanded clonotypes. Compared with the aged group, the long-lived group had more naive CD4+ T cells, fewer expanded clones and increased TCR diversity, suggesting age selection. Estimates of total diversity based on one million sequenced T cells were regarded as lower bounds and as underestimates. The percentage of naive T cells measured by flow cytometry correlated strongly with observed TCR beta diversity.

This clonotype was seen only a few times. Its antigen has not been determined. Base qualities were left out, and no much larger clone turns up one base away. Library preparation used 5' RACE. The instrument was an Illumina HiSeq 2500. A second roughly 6 to 12 cycle PCR used a sample-barcoded 5' primer and a J-beta primer mix. Each TCR beta cDNA molecule received a unique molecular identifier from a template-switch 5' adaptor carrying 12 random nucleotides. At least 3 million CDR3-containing paired-end reads were obtained from each sample. First-strand cDNA was synthesized from all RNA with the Mint cDNA synthesis kit, primed by a TRBC-specific oligonucleotide. Following uracil-DNA glycosylase treatment, a first 18-cycle PCR with universal primers M1SS and BC2_uni_R was performed on all cDNA. The paper's processing steps were these. For normalization, 1 million high-quality reads, each with a distinct molecular identifier, were randomly selected from each sample. Instead of being binned into consensus sequences, reads with shared molecular identifiers were discarded. MiTCR, with a Q25 quality threshold and the strictest error-elimination algorithm, was used for CDR3 identification, clonotype clustering and error correction. A nonparametric unseen species model using Euler transformation provided a lower-bound estimate of total TCR beta diversity. The public reads were quality trimmed at Q25 with fastp and then assembled into clones with MiXCR by TCRdb, keeping productive beta chains. Each record represents a unique CDR3 protein, reported with the most common genes and DNA among its rows. The V and J calls follow TCRdb's processing rather than the paper's. The sample yields about 800,000 distinct CDR3 sequences; around 25% were counted once. Of the sample, under 4.5% falls within the top ten clones.

Donors were 30 to 45 systemically healthy Caucasian individuals from Russia aged roughly 6 to 90 years. Each donor gave around 9 milliliters of peripheral blood, collected into EDTA-treated Vacutainer tubes. PBMCs were isolated by Ficoll-Paque density-gradient centrifugation, with at least 7 million obtained per sample. Total RNA, at least 6 micrograms per sample, was extracted from PBMCs with Trizol reagent. The percentages of naive CD45RAhigh/CD27high T cells were determined by flow cytometry on a PBMC aliquot from every donor. Clipping removes 4 bases from V and 0 bases from J, with 5 as the unmatched junction base count. Reading from cysteine to phenylalanine, the CDR3 counts 16 amino acids. Only the CDR3 portion is preserved as DNA: 48 bases, with reading frame beginning at the first base. CDR1 is given as SGHAT and CDR2 as FQDESV, both from the germline V gene (reference sequence). The data also belong to a second study, concerning T cells of mothers and their children. From the second report: The donors were nine systemically healthy Caucasian individuals, made up of three mothers and their six children. cDNA synthesis consumed the entire amount of extracted RNA, loaded at around 1.4 ug RNA in each 15 ul reaction. In the second PCR, the M1S primer added sample barcodes and 2-4 random nucleotides. Over 8.5 million TCR beta CDR3 reads were obtained for each mother, and approximately 2.9 million reads were obtained for each child. In both related and unrelated pairs, thymic selection shapes the output of TCR recombination in a similar way, with inherited differences having only a minor effect. Normalized repertoire overlap in related mother-child pairs was always slightly higher than in unrelated mother-child pairs, but the difference was never significant. No persistent microchimeric T cell clones were detected, at a sensitivity of roughly 100 clones per million clonotypes. In the study, deep NGS was used to compare the TCR beta repertoires of mothers and children, and features distinguishing related mother-child pairs from unrelated individuals were sought. Mothers averaged approximately 40 +/- 4 years of age and children averaged roughly 10 +/- 4 years. After adapters were ligated using NEBNext reagents, the libraries underwent 100+100 nt paired-end sequencing on an Illumina HiSeq 2000. To prevent cross-contamination, the mother and child libraries were prepared a month apart and were sequenced in separate runs. Each donor had between about 450,000 and 2,300,000 distinct TCR beta clonotypes identified. Naive TCR beta clonotypes were estimated from low-frequency clonotypes matched to each donor's FACS-determined naive share, without sorting.

Recombination connected TRBV11-1 to TRBJ2-1, with 8 bases in between that match TRBD2. Sequencing was carried out using blood. The clonotype originates from a boy aged 5-17 years in good health. The nucleotide sequence is TGTGCCAGCAGCTCACAAAGCGGGAGCTCCTACAATGAGCAGTTCTTC. Its protein is CASSSQSGSSYNEQFF.